This TCR beta chain was identified in a study of T cell repertoires in cytomegalovirus infection. About the research overall: The public TCR beta signatures pointed to both CMV infection and matching HLA type.

A few counts support this clonotype. Its antigen is unidentified. TCRdb redid the calling of the reads with MiXCR, one entry per CDR3 protein. There are about 69,000 distinct CDR3 sequences in the sample; about 27% occur only once, and roughly 65% lies in the top ten. The germline CDR1 and CDR2 sequences are MNHEY and SMNVEV (reference sequence). Deletions cut 2 bases from V and 9 bases from J, with 14 bases between. The CDR3 sequence is 14 residues long. The input for sequencing was CD8+ T cells from cultured PBMCs, taken from culture after CMV antigen stimulation. The chain recombines TRBV27 with TRBJ1-5; D is ambiguous. The origin of this receptor is a human donor in good health (CMV status not recorded). Some clones in this sample may be carry-over from other donors' samples. The CDR3 here is CASSLSPRMRPQHF. The CDR3, as DNA: TGTGCCAGCAGTTTAAGCCCTCGGATGAGGCCCCAGCATTTT.